A selection of T cell receptor beta chains follows, all from one sample in a study of shared clonotypes between healthy human individuals. Method: immunoSEQ multiplex PCR; TCRdb's copy keeps in-frame clones and lacks some. The sample lists approximately 480,000 clones, about 79% occurring once. Material: PBMCs. The receptors stem from a woman aged 35 to 49 in good health. Some clones in this sample may be carry-over from other donors' samples. The CDR3 runs from the conserved cysteine through the conserved F or W. The D gene is left open where the match is weak. Not all rows give a size; the values are once, few, many and, for expanded clones, a class.

>.|TRBD2|TRBV25-1|TRBJ2-5
TGTGCCAGCAGTGGAGGCGGGGGATCGGAGACCCAGTACTTC
CASSGGGGSETQYF
>.|TRBD1|TRBV5-1|TRBJ2-7
TGCGCCAGCAGCTATGAACCGCCGGGACAGACCTACGAGCAGTACTTC
CASSYEPPGQTYEQYF
>few|.|TRBV21-1|TRBJ2-3
TGTGCCAGCAGCAAAGTCGCCCCTAGCACAGATACGCAGTATTTT
CASSKVAPSTDTQYF
>.|TRBD2|TRBV30|TRBJ2-2
TGTGCCTGGATGGGACTAGCGGGGGAGAACACCGGGGAGCTGTTTTTT
CAWMGLAGENTGELFF
>.|TRBD2|TRBV9|TRBJ2-3
TGTGCCAGCAGCGGAGGGACTAGCGGGAGGGCCCGGGATACGCAGTATTTT
CASSGGTSGRARDTQYF
>.|.|TRBV7-7|TRBJ2-1
TGTGCTAGCAGCTTAGGGGGAGCGAATGAGCAGTTCTTC
CASSLGGANEQFF
>.|.|TRBV5-1|TRBJ2-2
TGCGCCAGCAGCTTGGAAGGGTTCACCGGGGAGCTGTTTTTT
CASSLEGFTGELFF
>.|.|TRBV23-1|TRBJ2-4
TGCGCCAGCAGTCAACCGACGGTAGCCAAAAACATTCAGTACTTC
CASSQPTVAKNIQYF
>once|.|TRBV2|TRBJ2-3
TGTGCCAGCAGTGACCCGGGGGCATACACAGATACGCAGTATTTT
CASSDPGAYTDTQYF
>few|.|TRBV28|TRBJ2-7
TGTGCCAGCAGTTCACAGGGCCCCTCCTACGAGCAGTACTTC
CASSSQGPSYEQYF
>.|.|TRBV5-1|TRBJ2-5
TGCGCCAGCAGCTTGAGGTTACAAGAGACCCAGTACTTC
CASSLRLQETQYF
>.|TRBD2|TRBV5-5|TRBJ2-1
TGTGCCAGCAGCACGCGACCCTCCAGCGGGGGTAGCTCCTACAATGAGCAGTTCTTC
CASSTRPSSGGSSYNEQFF
>.|TRBD1|TRBV6-6|TRBJ1-1
TGTGCCAGCACCACGGGGGACAGGGTCATGAACACTGAAGCTTTCTTT
CASTTGDRVMNTEAFF
>.|.|TRBV5-4|TRBJ2-3
TGTGCCAGCAGCTCCCCGGACACAGATACGCAGTATTTT
CASSSPDTDTQYF
>.|.|TRBV18|TRBJ1-4
TGTGCCAGCTCACCGGACGCCTCTGAGAAACTGTTTTTT
CASSPDASEKLFF
>.|TRBD2|TRBV7-8|TRBJ2-7
TGTGCCAGCAGTTACTCGGATTCTTGGAGCGGGGAGGCCTACGAGCAGTACTTC
CASSYSDSWSGEAYEQYF
>.|TRBD2|TRBV28|TRBJ2-7
TGTGCCAGCAGTTCCCGAGGACTAGCGGGAGATGCCGAGCAGTACTTC
CASSSRGLAGDAEQYF
>.|.|TRBV6-1|TRBJ2-3
TGTGCCAGCAGTGAGGTCCGGCGGTTAGTCACAGATACGCAGTATTTT
CASSEVRRLVTDTQYF
>once|.|TRBV7-2|TRBJ1-1
TGTGCCAGCAGCTTAGGCCCCCCTCCAGGGCGGGACACTGAAGCTTTCTTT
CASSLGPPPGRDTEAFF
>.|.|TRBV6-4|TRBJ2-2
TGTGCCAGCAGTGACTCTGAGGGGAACACCGGGGAGCTGTTTTTT
CASSDSEGNTGELFF
>.|.|TRBV4-2|TRBJ2-1
TGTGCCAGCAGCCAAGATCTGGGTAGGGGGGGCAATGAGCAGTTCTTC
CASSQDLGRGGNEQFF
>few|TRBD1|TRBV2|TRBJ1-2
TGTGCCAGCAGTAACCGGGACAGGGCTGGCTACACCTTC
CASSNRDRAGYTF
>.|.|TRBV28|TRBJ1-5
TGTGCCAGTTGTAAGAGGGGGGAGGGCAATCAGCCCCAGCATTTT
CASCKRGEGNQPQHF
>.|.|TRBV27|TRBJ2-7
TGTGCCAGCAGTTTATTGGGCGGTCCGAGCTCCTACGAGCAGTACTTC
CASSLLGGPSSYEQYF
>.|.|TRBV6-6|TRBJ2-7
TGTGCCAGCAGCCCGTTGGGCAGCTCCTACGAGCAGTACTTC
CASSPLGSSYEQYF
>few|.|TRBV27|TRBJ2-1
TGTGCCAGCAGTTTATCGACCAGTGGGGAGCAGTTCTTC
CASSLSTSGEQFF
>once|TRBD1|TRBV7-3|TRBJ2-7
TGTGCCAGCAGCACTGGACAGGGAACAAGCGAGCAGTACTTC
CASSTGQGTSEQYF
>.|.|TRBV7-9|TRBJ2-7
TGTGCCAGCAGCTTAGATTTAATCTACGAGCAGTACTTC
CASSLDLIYEQYF
>once|.|TRBV6-6|TRBJ2-2
TGTGCCAGCAAGTACTACATCACCGGGGAGCTGTTTTTT
CASKYYITGELFF
>.|TRBD2|TRBV7-9|TRBJ2-3
TGTGCCAGCAGCGGCAGGACTAGCGGGAGCGCAGATACGCAGTATTTT
CASSGRTSGSADTQYF
>.|TRBD2|TRBV2|TRBJ2-3
TGTGCCAGCAGTGAATCCACTAGCGGGAGGCGGCAGTATTTT
CASSESTSGRRQYF
>.|TRBD1|TRBV5-1|TRBJ1-1
TGCGCCAGCAGCATAGGACAGGGAAAAGCTTTCTTT
CASSIGQGKAFF
>.|.|TRBV28|TRBJ2-2
TGTGCCAGCAGGCCCCCCGCGAACACCGGGGAGCTGTTTTTT
CASRPPANTGELFF
>.|.|TRBV30|TRBJ1-1
TGTGCCTGGAGTGGGGGGAATGAAGCTTTCTTT
CAWSGGNEAFF
>.|.|TRBV18|TRBJ1-4
TGTGCCAGCTCCCATCCTGGACGGGAGACTAATGAAAAACTGTTTTTT
CASSHPGRETNEKLFF
>.|TRBD2|TRBV7-3|TRBJ2-7
TGTGCCAGCAGCGAAACTAGCGGGAGCTCCTACGAGCAGTACTTC
CASSETSGSSYEQYF
>.|.|TRBV4-1|TRBJ2-7
TGCGCCAGCAGCCAACGGGACGGCTACGAGCAGTACTTC
CASSQRDGYEQYF
>many|TRBD1|TRBV28|TRBJ1-5
TGTGCCAGCAGCACAGGGGATAGCAATCAGCCCCAGCATTTT
CASSTGDSNQPQHF
>once|TRBD2|TRBV7-2|TRBJ2-7
TGTGCCAGCAGCTTCTCTAGCGGGATAGGCTACGAGCAGTACTTC
CASSFSSGIGYEQYF
>.|.|TRBV5-1|TRBJ2-5
TGCGCCAGCAGCTCCAGCAGGGGGACTGCCGAGACCCAGTACTTC
CASSSSRGTAETQYF
>.|.|TRBV28|TRBJ1-2
TGTGCCAGCAGTTCAGACTCCGGGGACCTCTATGGCTACACCTTC
CASSSDSGDLYGYTF
>once|.|TRBV30|TRBJ1-2
TGTGCCCTCGGACAGACCTATGGCTACACCTTC
CALGQTYGYTF
>few|TRBD2|TRBV19|TRBJ2-1
TGTGCCAGTAGCCCTAGGCCGGGACTAGCGGCACGTGAGCAGTTCTTC
CASSPRPGLAAREQFF
>.|.|TRBV16|TRBJ1-4
TGTGCCAGCAGCCAATTTTTTGGGTCCACGACAACTAATGAAAAACTGTTTTTT
CASSQFFGSTTTNEKLFF
>.|.|TRBV6-6|TRBJ1-4
TGTGCCAGCAGTTACAGCAGAAATGAAAAACTGTTTTTT
CASSYSRNEKLFF
>many|.|TRBV25-1|TRBJ1-2
TGTGCCAGCAGTGAATATGGGGGCGGAGGCTACACCTTC
CASSEYGGGGYTF
>.|TRBD2|TRBV5-1|TRBJ2-1
TGCGCCAGCAGCTTGGCGGGACTAGCGGGAGTACATATTTTCTTC
CASSLAGLAGVHIFF
>.|.|TRBV11-3|TRBJ2-2
TGTGCCAGCAGCTTAGTCCCCTCGTCCGGGGAGCTGTTTTTT
CASSLVPSSGELFF
>.|.|TRBV19|TRBJ1-3
TGTGCCAGTACTACCGTAGTTAACTCTGGAAACACCATATATTTT
CASTTVVNSGNTIYF
>.|TRBD1|TRBV15|TRBJ1-5
TGTGCCACCAGCACCCAAGACAGGGGTAGTCAGCCCCAGCATTTT
CATSTQDRGSQPQHF
>.|TRBD2|TRBV7-3|TRBJ2-3
TGTGCCAGCAGCCCGTTCTTAGCGGGAGGGGTAGATACGCAGTATTTT
CASSPFLAGGVDTQYF
>.|.|TRBV5-4|TRBJ2-5
TGTGCCAGCAGCTACGATAGAGAGACCCAGTACTTC
CASSYDRETQYF
>few|.|TRBV7-2|TRBJ2-7
TGTGCCAGCAGCGTAATGGGACCCCGGGGCCACGAGCAGTACTTC
CASSVMGPRGHEQYF
>.|TRBD1|TRBV5-1|TRBJ2-5
TGCGCCAGCAGCTTGGAACAGGGGTGGCAGGAGACCCAGTACTTC
CASSLEQGWQETQYF
>.|.|TRBV28|TRBJ2-1
TGTGCCAGCAGGCTAGGACAACTCCCCAATGAGCAGTTCTTC
CASRLGQLPNEQFF
>.|TRBD1|TRBV7-3|TRBJ1-5
TGTGCCAGCAGCTTGACAGGGAATAGCAATCAGCCCCAGCATTTT
CASSLTGNSNQPQHF
>.|.|TRBV15|TRBJ2-1
TGTGCCACCAGCAGCGGACTGGCCCCAAATGAGCAGTTCTTC
CATSSGLAPNEQFF
>.|.|TRBV15|TRBJ2-1
TGTGCCACCAGCAGAGATGGGAAGCGGCAAACGGCTACTGAGCAGTTCTTC
CATSRDGKRQTATEQFF
>.|.|TRBV5-6|TRBJ1-2
TGTGCCAGCAGCTTTGAAAGGTTCGGGCTCCTACAGAAGGGCTACACCTTC
CASSFERFGLLQKGYTF
>.|.|TRBV7-8|TRBJ2-5
TGTGCCAGCAGCTGGGGCGGAGCGGAAGAGACCCAGTACTTC
CASSWGGAEETQYF